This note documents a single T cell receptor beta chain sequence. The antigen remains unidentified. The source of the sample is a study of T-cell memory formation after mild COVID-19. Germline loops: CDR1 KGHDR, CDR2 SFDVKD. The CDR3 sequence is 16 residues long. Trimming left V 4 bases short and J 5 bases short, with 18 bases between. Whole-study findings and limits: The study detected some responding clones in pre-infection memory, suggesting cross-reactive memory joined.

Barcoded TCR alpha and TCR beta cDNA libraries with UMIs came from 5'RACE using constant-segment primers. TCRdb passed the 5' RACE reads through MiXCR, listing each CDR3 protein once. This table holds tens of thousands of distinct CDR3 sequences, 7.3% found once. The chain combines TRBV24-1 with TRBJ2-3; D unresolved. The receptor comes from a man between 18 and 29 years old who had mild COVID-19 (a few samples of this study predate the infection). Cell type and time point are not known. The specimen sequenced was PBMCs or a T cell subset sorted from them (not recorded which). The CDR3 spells CATSDNLGGSGDTQYF. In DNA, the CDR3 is TGTGCCACCAGTGACAATCTAGGTGGGTCGGGAGATACGCAGTATTTT.